The T cell receptor (beta chain) described here comes from a study of vaccination effects on CD4 cells after COVID-19. On the study more broadly: Participants each got two BNT162b2 or mRNA-1273 vaccine doses.

In its sample, this clone was seen a few times. Its antigen remains unidentified. The protocol was immunoSEQ multiplex PCR, while the TCRdb copy is restricted to in-frame clones and leaves out a portion. The data contain around 22,000 clones, approximately 70% of them singletons. ViraFEST expansion of antigen-specific CD4+ T cells with viral peptide pools preceded sequencing. Culture proceeded for more than 8 days, and CD4+ T cells were then isolated. IL-2 medium was substituted for half the medium on days 3 and 7. Overall study results and limits: Pronounced clonal contraction occurred in clones induced by infection and by vaccine late after vaccination. In healthy vaccinees, only 1 of 255 vaccine-induced clones cross-reacted with common cold coronaviruses.

The source is a human donor who received a COVID-19 vaccine. Specimen: CD4+ T cells from PBMCs cultured with HCoV-229E spike peptides, collected before COVID-19 vaccination.

In nucleotides, the CDR3 is TGTGCCAGCAGTTACGAGGGGAACACTGAAGCTTTCTTT. This gives the protein CASSYEGNTEAFF. V and J are TRBV6-5 and TRBJ1-1; D unclear. The germline V gene encodes CDR1 MNHEY and CDR2 SVGAGI. The CDR3 runs to 13 residues. Trimming left V 2 bases short and J 1 base short, with 5 bases between.